The source of this T cell receptor (beta chain) is a study of cytomegalovirus exposure and HLA in healthy donors. Findings and caveats of the study: A prior analysis recorded that most TCR beta V segments were productive about 87% or about 30% of the time.

For this clone: The antigen is unknown.

The PCR was carried out with 60 Vbeta primers and 13 Jbeta primers. TCRdb's table, derived via immunoSEQ multiplex PCR, lists solely in-frame clones and lacks some. The sample includes over 60,000 clones, about 81% of them seen just once. Germline V gene data show CDR1 as MNHEY and CDR2 as SMNVEV (reference sequence). The CDR3 extends over 14 amino acids. Trimming took 1 base from V and 11 from J, leaving 12 bases between them. The rearrangement links TRBV27 to TRBJ1-6; D unresolved. The clonotype was recovered from a man aged 65-85 years in good health and CMV-seronegative. The sequencing input was PBMCs. The CDR3 coding sequence is TGTGCCAGCAGTTTATGGTCAAACGGTACACCCCTCCACTTT. This translates into CASSLWSNGTPLHF.